This TCR beta chain appears in the sequencing data of a study of blood T cell repertoires in COVID-19. Overall study context: Acute and convalescent COVID-19 samples came from the United States, Italy and Spain. In each case, the material was cDNA or gDNA derived from T cells, B-cell-depleted T cells, or PBMCs.

How the authors handled the data: Amplification from reference gene primers served as the basis for estimated nucleated cell counts. The repertoire was sequenced with immunoSEQ multiplex PCR; TCRdb's copy has only in-frame clones and lacks some. The DNA was the basis for D and trimming; V, J and clone size are from that table. The repertoire holds 120,000 or so clones, with about 86% as singletons. The CDR3 contains 13 residues. Trimming stripped 0 bases from V and 8 bases from J, with 8 bases between. The V gene's germline CDR1 is KGHSH and CDR2 LQKENI. V usage is TRBV18 and J usage is TRBJ2-4; D is uncertain. This clonotype was obtained from a woman between 50 and 59 years old with acute or convalescent COVID-19. The source material was peripheral blood. In nucleotides, the CDR3 is TGTGCCAGCTCACCACCTGGAGAGGACATTCAGTACTTC. It codes for CASSPPGEDIQYF.